Sequencing of this TCR beta chain was carried out in a study of blood T cell repertoires in COVID-19. In the study overall: Nucleic acid was either cDNA or gDNA, and it came from T cells, B-cell-depleted T cells, or PBMCs.

Method: immunoSEQ multiplex PCR; TCRdb's copy keeps in-frame clones and lacks some. The profile shows about 280,000 clones, roughly four fifths of them singletons. Participants came from under 30 US areas, aged about 18 to 90 years. There are 16 residues in the CDR3. CDR1 is MNHEY, CDR2 SMNVEV, per germline (reference sequence). With 6 bases removed from V and 4 bases from J, the gap between germline ends came to 21 bases. Specimen: PBMCs or T cells enriched from blood (not recorded which). The sequence derives from a man aged 40-49 years who had been exposed to COVID-19. V and J are TRBV27 and TRBJ1-2; D is perhaps TRBD1 (5 bases). The CDR3 here is CASRGLGRTLSYGYTF. DNA for the CDR3: TGTGCCAGCAGGGGGCTGGGGAGGACTCTCTCCTATGGCTACACCTTC.